Listed below are T cell receptor beta chains from one sample, sequenced in a study of T-cell memory formation after mild COVID-19. TCRdb redid the calling of the 5' RACE reads with MiXCR, one entry per CDR3 protein. The sample yields 450,000 to 650,000 distinct CDR3 sequences, about a fifth seen once. What was sequenced was PBMCs or a T cell subset sorted from them (not recorded which). The source is an adult woman who had mild COVID-19 (a few samples of this study predate the infection). Cell type and time point are not known. CDR3s include the opening cysteine and the closing phenylalanine or tryptophan. A D gene is named only where the DNA matches it firmly. Clone size appears in some rows only: once, few, many, or a class for an expanded clone.

TRBD2	TRBV4-3	.	TRBJ2-1	17	TGCGCCAGCAGCCAGGCCAAGGGACTAGCGGGATCGAATGAGCAGTTCTTC	CASSQAKGLAGSNEQFF
TRBD1	TRBV7-7	few	TRBJ2-5	13	TGTGCCAGCAGCCCAGGGGGCGCAGAGACCCAGTACTTC	CASSPGGAETQYF
.	TRBV5-1	few	TRBJ2-1	16	TGCGCCAGCAGCTTGGGGGACACATACCCGTACAATGAGCAGTTCTTC	CASSLGDTYPYNEQFF
TRBD2	TRBV6-2/TRBV6-3	many	TRBJ2-3	20	TGTGCCAGCAGGCCCGGAGCCTCTAGCGGGAGAGGCTGGGTAACAGATACGCAGTATTTT	CASRPGASSGRGWVTDTQYF
TRBD1	TRBV27	.	TRBJ1-1	14	TGTGCCAGCAGGGACAGGCTCTGGGGGGCTGAAGCTTTCTTT	CASRDRLWGAEAFF
.	TRBV6-6	few	TRBJ1-6	15	TGTGCCAGCAAAATAGACCGTGCAGGGAATTCACCCCTCCACTTT	CASKIDRAGNSPLHF
.	TRBV21-1	.	TRBJ2-5	16	TGTGCCAGCAGCAAAGACGGTAGAGGGCTAGAAGAGACCCAGTACTTC	CASSKDGRGLEETQYF
.	TRBV4-3	few	TRBJ2-7	15	TGCGCCAGCAGCCTTTCCGCTACCGGGGCTTACGAGCAGTACTTC	CASSLSATGAYEQYF
TRBD2	TRBV20-1	few	TRBJ2-1	14	TGCAGTGCTAGAGCGGTAGCGGGAGTGGATGAGCAGTTCTTC	CSARAVAGVDEQFF
TRBD1	TRBV7-2	few	TRBJ1-1	16	TGTGCCAGCAGCTCCCCGGGACAGTCTTTTAACACTGAAGCTTTCTTT	CASSSPGQSFNTEAFF
.	TRBV27	few	TRBJ1-2	14	TGTGCCAGCAGTTTGGGTGTTCGGGACTATGGCTACACCTTC	CASSLGVRDYGYTF
.	TRBV5-1	few	TRBJ1-2	14	TGCGCCAGCAGCTTTGGAGGGGGAGACTATGGCTACACCTTC	CASSFGGGDYGYTF
TRBD1	TRBV7-9	few	TRBJ2-7	15	TGTGCCAGCAGCTTTTCCCCTCAGGGGGCCTACGAGCAGTACTTC	CASSFSPQGAYEQYF
TRBD1	TRBV29-1	many	TRBJ2-1	13	TGCAGCGTTGAACAGGGGGCGGGCTATGAGCAGTTCTTC	CSVEQGAGYEQFF
TRBD2	TRBV9	few	TRBJ2-7	16	TGTGCCAGCAGCGTAGGCACCGGGACTAGCGGCCACGAGCAGTACTTC	CASSVGTGTSGHEQYF
TRBD2	TRBV7-2	few	TRBJ2-3	16	TGTGCCAGCAGCTCCGCCCGACTAGCGGCCACAGATACGCAGTATTTT	CASSSARLAATDTQYF
TRBD1	TRBV24-1	.	TRBJ2-5	17	TGTGCCACCAGTGACAACACGGGACAGGGGGCCCAAGAGACCCAGTACTTC	CATSDNTGQGAQETQYF
TRBD1	TRBV12-3/TRBV12-4	few	TRBJ2-3	16	TGTGCCAGCAGCCTGGGACAGGGACTCTTCACAGATACGCAGTATTTT	CASSLGQGLFTDTQYF
.	TRBV29-1	few	TRBJ2-3	14	TGCAGCGTTGAGGCCGAAGACAGCACAGATACGCAGTATTTT	CSVEAEDSTDTQYF
.	TRBV20-1	.	TRBJ1-5	14	TGCAGTGCTACTCCCGGGACTAGCAATCAGCCCCAGCATTTT	CSATPGTSNQPQHF
.	TRBV12-3/TRBV12-4	few	TRBJ2-1	14	TGTGCCAGCAGTTTCTTCGACAGCAACAATGAGCAGTTCTTC	CASSFFDSNNEQFF
TRBD1	TRBV5-1	many	TRBJ1-2	14	TGCGCCAGCAGCCAGGACAGGGCGGACTATGGCTACACCTTC	CASSQDRADYGYTF
.	TRBV29-1	once	TRBJ2-3	13	TGCAGCGGGGGTATTGCAGGGGCGGATACGCAGTATTTT	CSGGIAGADTQYF
.	TRBV4-1	few	TRBJ2-6	18	TGCGCCAGCAGCCAAGACAGGGGTGCTAAGTCTGGGGCCAACGTCCTGACTTTC	CASSQDRGAKSGANVLTF
.	TRBV4-3	many	TRBJ2-1	17	TGCGCCAGCAGCCAAGATCCCGGCCAGGGTTTTAGCAGTGAGCAGTTCTTC	CASSQDPGQGFSSEQFF
TRBD2	TRBV5-1	.	TRBJ2-5	14	TGCGCCAGCAGCTCAGGACTAGTAGAAGAGACCCAGTACTTC	CASSSGLVEETQYF
.	TRBV6-5	.	TRBJ1-5	16	TGTGCCAGCAGTTCCGGGAGGGGATATAGCAATCAGCCCCAGCATTTT	CASSSGRGYSNQPQHF
.	TRBV7-9	.	TRBJ2-5	14	TGTGCCAGCAGCCTGCCCCAAGTCCAAGAGACCCAGTACTTC	CASSLPQVQETQYF
.	TRBV29-1	few	TRBJ2-3	13	TGCAGCGTTGACCCCATTGACACAGATACGCAGTATTTT	CSVDPIDTDTQYF
TRBD1	TRBV9	few	TRBJ2-1	15	TGTGCCAGCAGCGCTCGTGACAGGGCCTACAATGAGCAGTTCTTC	CASSARDRAYNEQFF
.	TRBV9	.	TRBJ2-1	14	TGTGCCAGCAGCGTCGTCGGCTCCTACAATGAGCAGTTCTTC	CASSVVGSYNEQFF
.	TRBV12-3/TRBV12-4	many	TRBJ2-3	17	TGTGCCAGCAGTTTTGGATATGCGAGCACGGGGTCAGATACGCAGTATTTT	CASSFGYASTGSDTQYF
TRBD1	TRBV3-1	.	TRBJ1-2	16	TGTGCCAGCAGCCAACCGGGGGCGGGACAGGCCTATGGCTACACCTTC	CASSQPGAGQAYGYTF
.	TRBV10-3	once	TRBJ1-1	14	TGTGCCATCAGTTATACAGAAATGAACACTGAAGCTTTCTTT	CAISYTEMNTEAFF
.	TRBV14	few	TRBJ2-7	12	TGTGCCAGCTCTATGAGCTCCTACGAGCAGTACTTC	CASSMSSYEQYF
.	TRBV7-8	.	TRBJ2-1	15	TGTGCCAGCAGCCAACCTCCGGGGCCCTACAATGAGCAGTTCTTC	CASSQPPGPYNEQFF
.	TRBV12-3/TRBV12-4	few	TRBJ1-6	14	TGTGCCAGTAGCCACCAGGTGGTTGGTTCACCCCTCCACTTT	CASSHQVVGSPLHF
.	TRBV9	.	TRBJ2-7	13	TGTGCCAGCAGCGTAGGTCAGTCCTACGAGCAGTACTTC	CASSVGQSYEQYF
.	TRBV7-8	.	TRBJ2-2	15	TGTGCCAGCAGCTTAACAGACGCGAACACCGGGGAGCTGTTTTTT	CASSLTDANTGELFF
.	TRBV12-3/TRBV12-4	few	TRBJ1-3	16	TGTGCCAGCAGTACACCAACAGACTTCTCTGGAAACACCATATATTTT	CASSTPTDFSGNTIYF
.	TRBV5-1	few	TRBJ1-5	15	TGCGCCAGCAGCTTGTCGCCCGCTAGCAATCAGCCCCAGCATTTT	CASSLSPASNQPQHF